The next 13 T cell receptor beta chains were all read from a single sample in a study. MiXCR was run by TCRdb on the RT-PCR reads, yielding one entry per CDR3 protein. The sample includes approximately 720,000 distinct CDR3 sequences, about 14% of them seen just once. Sequenced sample: memory CD4+ T cells from blood. The origin of the receptors is a female donor in good health, serving as a healthy control.

This clonotype was counted only a few times. The rearrangement uses TRBV7-9 and TRBJ1-2, with TRBD1 matching 7 bases. V dropped 3 bases and J dropped 4; count of bases not matched to a gene: 8. The CDR3 spans 15 residues. Germline CDR1 is SEHNR and CDR2 is FQNEAQ (reference sequence). CDR3 region: CASSFGTAISYGYTF. The CDR3 nucleotides are TGTGCCAGCAGCTTTGGGACAGCGATCTCCTATGGCTACACCTTC.

The V gene is TRBV7-2, the J gene TRBJ2-1; D possibly corresponds to TRBD2 (5 bases). The germline V and J ends were trimmed by 8 bases and 9 bases, with 23 bases remaining between them. The germline V gene encodes CDR1 SGHTA and CDR2 FQGNSA. This CDR3 has 15 residues. CDR3 in amino acids: CASSQSRAVLGEQFF. Written as DNA, the CDR3 is TGTGCCAGCTCACAGTCGAGGGCAGTGCTAGGTGAGCAGTTCTTC.

The chain couples TRBV20-1 to TRBJ2-7, with 16 nucleotides matching TRBD2. Germline V gene data show CDR1 as DFQATT and CDR2 as SNEGSKA (reference sequence). This CDR3 spans 14 amino acids. V lost 6 bases to trimming and J lost 6 bases; unmatched junction nucleotides: 5. The CDR3 protein is CSASGTSGRGEQYF. Written as DNA, the CDR3 is TGCAGTGCCAGCGGGACTAGCGGGAGGGGCGAGCAGTACTTC.

The CDR3 DNA sequence: TGCAGTGCTAGAGATTGGGGACACACCGGGGAGCTGTTTTTT. Protein sequence: CSARDWGHTGELFF. This rearrangement joins TRBV20-1 to TRBJ2-2; D assignment may be TRBD1 or TRBD2 (5 bases each). V lost 0 bases to trimming and J lost 3 bases, with 8 bases between them. This CDR3 contains 14 residues. Germline CDR1 reads DFQATT; CDR2 reads SNEGSKA (reference sequence).

This clonotype came up a few times. V is TRBV4-3 and J is TRBJ1-4, with unresolved D. The CDR3 extends over 19 amino acids. CDR1 is LGHNA and CDR2 is YSLEER in the germline V gene. Deletions cut 0 bases from V and 4 bases from J, with 21 bases between. The CDR3 here is CASSQDILSPGRNNEKLFF. DNA for the CDR3: TGCGCCAGCAGCCAAGACATACTCAGTCCCGGACGGAATAATGAAAAACTGTTTTTT.

The genes are TRBV27 and TRBJ2-3; D gene ambiguous. This CDR3 has 13 residues. Per germline, CDR1 MNHEY and CDR2 SMNVEV (reference sequence). V was clipped by 3 bases and J by 6 bases, with 10 bases between them. DNA for the CDR3: TGTGCCAGCAGTTTTTTTCCCCCCGATACGCAGTATTTT. Amino acids: CASSFFPPDTQYF.

In this sample, this clonotype turned up a few times. The chain recombines TRBV20-1 with TRBJ1-2; TRBD1 might be the D (6 bases). V lost 3 bases and J 5 bases, leaving 19 bases between the germline ends. The CDR3 runs 15 residues. Germline V CDR1 and CDR2: DFQATT, SNEGSKA (reference sequence). The CDR3 loop reads CSASDPVGGGYGYTF. For the CDR3, the DNA is TGCAGTGCTAGTGACCCCGTGGGAGGGGGGTATGGCTACACCTTC.

The chain has TRBV18 and TRBJ2-1; 9 nucleotides agree with TRBD1. V shed 7 bases and J 8 bases; nucleotides not matched to a gene: 6. The CDR3 extends over 13 amino acids. Germline V lookup: CDR1 KGHSH, CDR2 LQKENI. CDR3 DNA sequence: TGTGCCAGCTTGGACAGGGGTGTGGATGAGCAGTTCTTC. Translated: CASLDRGVDEQFF.

The table lists this clonotype with many counts. The chain has TRBV20-1 and TRBJ2-2; D unresolved. This CDR3 is built from 17 residues. Germline CDR1 is DFQATT and CDR2 is SNEGSKA (reference sequence). V dropped 3 bases and J dropped 1 base, with 18 bases sitting between them. This CDR3 is CSARDSSVSLNTGELFF. CDR3 in DNA: TGCAGTGCTAGGGATTCCTCGGTTTCTCTGAACACCGGGGAGCTGTTTTTT.

Comment on this clonotype: Its ends do not fully match the called genes, so a read error is possible. V is TRBV7-7 and J is TRBJ2-2; possibly TRBD1 for D (6 bases). In germline, CDR1 is SSHAT, CDR2 FNYEAQ (reference sequence). The CDR3 runs to 13 residues. The CDR3 region has the DNA TGTGCTAGCAGCAAAACAGGGACCGGGGAGCTGTTTTTT. Residues: CASSKTGTGELFF.

V gene TRBV24-1 combines with J gene TRBJ2-1; D remains unclear. The CDR3 contains 14 residues. Germline CDR1 and CDR2: KGHDR and SFDVKD. V lost 5 bases, J lost 2 bases, and 9 bases lay in between. In DNA form, the CDR3 reads TGTGCCACCAGTGGGGTAACCGCCTACAATGAGCAGTTCTTC. As protein: CATSGVTAYNEQFF.

This clonotype has a count of ten or more. V gene TRBV7-2 combines with J gene TRBJ1-4, with D unresolved. CDR3 size: 12 residues. The V and J ends lost 3 bases and 7 bases respectively, with 6 bases between them. Germline CDR1 and CDR2: SGHTA and FQGNSA. CDR3 region: CASSFPGEKLFF. CDR3 nucleotide sequence: TGTGCCAGCAGCTTTCCGGGTGAAAAACTGTTTTTT. The complete variable domain, with remaining parts taken from reference TRBV7-2 and TRBJ1-4, reads GAGVSQSPSNKVTEKGKDVELRCDPISGHTALYWYRQSLGQGLEFLIYFQGNSAPDKSGLPSDRFSAERTGGSVSTLTIQRTQQEDSAVYLCASSFPGEKLFFGSGTQLSVL.

In this sample, this clonotype turned up many times. The rearrangement links TRBV7-2 to TRBJ2-7, with 7 nucleotides matching TRBD1. The CDR3 is 15 amino acids. The J segment lost 5 bases and the V segment lost 5 bases, leaving 12 bases of the junction unmatched. Germline CDR1 SGHTA, CDR2 FQGNSA. CDR3 DNA: TGTGCCAGCAGCGTTCTGCCCGGGACAGCCCACGAGCAGTACTTC. Amino acids: CASSVLPGTAHEQYF.